The present TCR beta chain was sequenced within a study of T cells expressing NK-cell markers. Overall study context: Serological testing identified most of the eight sequenced donors as HCMV-seropositive and one as seronegative. Study-wide results and caveats: A few donors' CD3+CD56-NKG2C+ cells were dominated by the same clonotypes. Whether expanded NKG2C-expressing T cell clones recognize HCMV is unknown.

In regard to this clonotype: The antigen is unknown.

The CDR3 covers 15 residues. Per the germline V gene, CDR1 is LGHNA and CDR2 is YNFKEQ. It was by 5'RACE template switching with UMIs that TCR beta cDNA was made. TCRdb re-called the 5' RACE reads; one entry per CDR3 protein, DNA not given. The table counts 400,000 to 450,000 distinct CDR3 sequences; 7.3% lies in the top ten. The sequenced sample consisted of blood T cells: a sorted CD56 or NKG2C T cell subset, CD4+ or CD8+ T cells, or bulk PBMC T cells (not recorded which). The chain uses TRBV4-2 and TRBJ2-7; TCRdb outputs TRBD2, but without DNA this stays unchecked. The TCR was taken from a woman between 18 and 70 years old in good health. CDR3 protein: CASSQAGLADYEQYF.